A selection of T cell receptor beta chains follows, all from one sample in a study of blood T cell repertoires in COVID-19. Sequencing used immunoSEQ multiplex PCR; TCRdb keeps in-frame clones, though not all of them. This table has approximately 99,000 clones, over 65% appearing once. Specimen: peripheral blood. These receptors came from a woman aged 40 to 55 with acute or convalescent COVID-19. CDR3s include the opening cysteine and the closing phenylalanine or tryptophan. The order of the fields is J gene, V gene, clone size, D gene, CDR3 protein, CDR3 DNA. The D gene is left open where the match is weak. A clone size is listed for some rows: how often the clone was seen (once, few, many), or a class if it is expanded.

TRBJ2-3,TRBV6-5,few,TRBD2,CASSLERGGSDTQYF,TGTGCCAGCAGCCTCGAGCGGGGGGGCAGCGATACGCAGTATTTT
TRBJ2-5,TRBV29-1,.,TRBD2,CSVDPGGVTQYF,TGCAGCGTTGATCCGGGAGGGGTGACCCAGTACTTC
TRBJ1-1,TRBV7-9,once,.,CASSENGGRTEAFF,TGTGCCAGCAGCGAGAACGGAGGGCGCACTGAAGCTTTCTTT
TRBJ1-4,TRBV30,.,.,CAWSAGLQNEKLFF,TGTGCCTGGAGTGCGGGTCTGCAAAATGAAAAACTGTTTTTT
TRBJ2-1,TRBV28,.,TRBD2,CASSSSRLAGGLFSSYNEQFF,TGTGCCAGCAGTTCCTCCCGACTAGCGGGGGGCCTCTTTAGCTCCTACAATGAGCAGTTCTTC
TRBJ2-1,TRBV27,.,.,CASSLSPPRGADSYNEQFF,TGTGCCAGCAGTTTATCCCCGCCCCGGGGGGCTGACTCCTACAATGAGCAGTTCTTC
TRBJ2-5,TRBV12-5,.,TRBD1,CASGSGQGGETQYF,TGTGCTAGTGGTTCAGGACAGGGTGGGGAGACCCAGTACTTC
TRBJ1-3,TRBV25-1,once,TRBD1,CASSDGQGSGNTIYF,TGTGCCAGCAGTGACGGACAGGGCTCTGGAAACACCATATATTTT
TRBJ2-2,TRBV5-1,.,TRBD1,CASSSGTGIGELFF,TGCGCCAGCAGCTCCGGGACAGGGATCGGGGAGCTGTTTTTT
TRBJ1-2,TRBV19,.,.,CASSSGVTEVNYGYTF,TGTGCCAGTAGCTCCGGGGTGACTGAAGTGAACTATGGCTACACCTTC
TRBJ2-5,TRBV9,once,TRBD1,CASSVEEGGQGRETQYF,TGTGCCAGCAGCGTAGAGGAAGGGGGACAGGGGAGGGAGACCCAGTACTTC
TRBJ1-6,TRBV20-1,few,.,CSASLLTATKIYSPLHF,TGCAGTGCTAGTCTTTTGACAGCTACCAAGATTTATTCACCCCTCCACTTT
TRBJ2-5,TRBV9,.,TRBD1,CASSVGTGDETQYF,TGTGCCAGCAGCGTAGGGACAGGGGATGAGACCCAGTACTTC
TRBJ1-1,TRBV20-1,.,.,CSASVPEEAFF,TGCAGTGCTAGTGTCCCGGAGGAAGCTTTCTTT
TRBJ2-7,TRBV7-9,.,TRBD2,CASSPGGDYEQYF,TGTGCCAGCAGCCCTGGGGGGGACTACGAGCAGTACTTC
TRBJ1-5,TRBV9,.,.,CASSVDGSGQPQHF,TGTGCCAGCAGCGTAGATGGGAGTGGACAGCCCCAGCATTTT
TRBJ2-5,TRBV2,.,.,CASMLGALSETQYF,TGTGCCAGCATGCTAGGGGCCCTCTCAGAGACCCAGTACTTC
TRBJ2-5,TRBV6-6,.,TRBD2,CASSLTSGGVKETQYF,TGTGCCAGCAGTTTAACTAGCGGGGGGGTAAAAGAGACCCAGTACTTC
TRBJ1-1,TRBV6-6,.,.,CASSLYLGRGMNTEAFF,TGTGCCAGCAGTCTTTACTTGGGGAGGGGGATGAACACTGAAGCTTTCTTT
TRBJ1-6,TRBV3-1/TRBV3-2,many,TRBD1,CASSPGGTGFNSPLHF,TGTGCCAGCAGCCCCGGCGGGACAGGGTTTAATTCACCCCTCCACTTT
TRBJ1-5,TRBV14,few,TRBD1,CASSKGAGPQHF,TGTGCCAGCAGCAAGGGGGCGGGACCCCAGCATTTT
TRBJ2-3,TRBV6-5,few,TRBD1,CASSRTGKLRQYF,TGTGCCAGCAGTAGGACAGGGAAATTGAGGCAGTATTTT
TRBJ2-5,TRBV7-7,few,TRBD1,CASSEGQTKQETQYF,TGTGCCAGCAGCGAGGGACAGACGAAACAAGAGACCCAGTACTTC
TRBJ2-1,TRBV7-2,once,.,CASSLDRNNEQFF,TGTGCCAGCAGCTTAGACAGAAACAATGAGCAGTTCTTC
TRBJ2-2,TRBV5-1,once,.,CASRFDSLNTGELFF,TGCGCCAGCAGATTCGACAGTCTCAACACCGGGGAGCTGTTTTTT
TRBJ2-7,TRBV19,many,.,CASSIGDSSYEQYF,TGTGCCAGTAGTATAGGAGACAGCTCCTACGAGCAGTACTTC
TRBJ2-7,TRBV5-6,few,TRBD2,CASSLGGGGEGQYF,TGTGCCAGCAGCTTGGGCGGGGGGGGCGAAGGGCAGTACTTC
TRBJ2-1,TRBV5-6,.,.,CASSSQGTRVFFSYNEQFF,TGTGCCAGCAGCAGCCAGGGGACAAGGGTCTTTTTCTCCTACAATGAGCAGTTCTTC
TRBJ1-2,TRBV19,.,.,CASSNDRSPYGYTF,TGTGCCAGTAGTAATGACAGGTCTCCCTATGGCTACACCTTC
TRBJ1-5,TRBV6-1,.,.,CASSDGGANQPQHF,TGTGCCAGCAGTGATGGTGGGGCGAATCAGCCCCAGCATTTT
TRBJ2-5,TRBV9,.,.,CASSSGLAQETQYF,TGTGCCAGCAGCTCGGGACTCGCCCAAGAGACCCAGTACTTC
TRBJ2-7,TRBV10-2,.,.,CASIGELTYEQYF,TGCGCCAGCATTGGCGAACTAACCTACGAGCAGTACTTC
TRBJ2-7,TRBV28,.,TRBD1,CASRTQGAEQYF,TGTGCCAGCCGAACTCAGGGGGCCGAGCAGTACTTC
TRBJ1-2,TRBV30,.,.,CAWSVGGGIYGYTF,TGTGCCTGGAGTGTGGGGGGTGGTATCTATGGCTACACCTTC
TRBJ2-6,TRBV5-1,.,TRBD1,CASSLQGVYGANVLTF,TGCGCCAGCAGCTTGCAGGGGGTTTATGGGGCCAACGTCCTGACTTTC
TRBJ1-6,TRBV7-9,few,.,CASSLDRAYSPLHF,TGTGCCAGCAGCTTAGACAGGGCTTACTCACCCCTCCACTTT
TRBJ2-2,TRBV6-1,.,.,CASKGTSNTGELFF,TGTGCCAGCAAGGGGACATCAAACACCGGGGAGCTGTTTTTT
TRBJ1-3,TRBV6-6,.,.,CASSRSGAYSGNTIYF,TGTGCCAGCAGTCGATCGGGGGCCTACTCTGGAAACACCATATATTTT
TRBJ2-3,TRBV6-2/TRBV6-3,.,TRBD1,CASSPDRGFTDTQYF,TGTGCCAGCAGTCCCGACAGGGGCTTCACAGATACGCAGTATTTT
TRBJ2-7,TRBV29-1,few,.,CSVEETGSYEQYF,TGCAGCGTTGAAGAGACAGGTTCCTACGAGCAGTACTTC
TRBJ2-5,TRBV3-1/TRBV3-2,few,.,CASSQGPGRDETQYF,TGTGCCAGCAGCCAAGGCCCGGGAAGGGATGAGACCCAGTACTTC
TRBJ1-6,TRBV7-2,.,TRBD1,CASSIWTGGANLHF,TGTGCCAGCAGCATCTGGACAGGGGGCGCGAACCTCCACTTT
TRBJ1-2,TRBV6-4,.,TRBD1,CASSADRGYGYTF,TGTGCCAGCAGTGCGGACAGGGGATATGGCTACACCTTC
TRBJ2-1,TRBV28,.,.,CASSFRRGIHEQFF,TGTGCCAGCAGTTTTAGAAGGGGGATCCATGAGCAGTTCTTC
TRBJ2-5,TRBV2,few,.,CASSELRGEKTQYF,TGTGCCAGCAGTGAATTAAGGGGTGAGAAGACCCAGTACTTC
TRBJ1-5,TRBV6-1,.,.,CASSGRGAQHF,TGTGCCAGCAGTGGACGCGGGGCCCAGCATTTT
TRBJ1-4,TRBV5-6,.,.,CASSLWQVGEKLFF,TGTGCCAGCAGCTTGTGGCAGGTTGGCGAAAAACTGTTTTTT
TRBJ1-1,TRBV9,.,.,CASSGMGGGFTEAFF,TGTGCCAGCAGCGGGATGGGAGGAGGGTTCACTGAAGCTTTCTTT
TRBJ2-7,TRBV14,few,.,CASTIYEQYF,TGTGCCAGCACCATTTACGAGCAGTACTTC
TRBJ1-5,TRBV7-9,few,.,CASSLGGPGREGGQPQHF,TGTGCCAGCAGCTTGGGAGGACCGGGTCGAGAGGGTGGACAGCCCCAGCATTTT
TRBJ2-7,TRBV15,few,TRBD2,CATSRGGGDEQYF,TGTGCCACCAGCAGAGGCGGGGGGGACGAGCAGTACTTC
TRBJ2-5,TRBV27,.,.,CASSPPRAPEETQYF,TGTGCCAGCAGCCCCCCCAGGGCGCCAGAAGAGACCCAGTACTTC
TRBJ2-1,TRBV9,.,TRBD2,CASSGTSGGAGHNEQFF,TGTGCCAGCAGTGGGACTAGCGGGGGGGCCGGACACAATGAGCAGTTCTTC